The 25 T cell receptor beta chains below were found in one sample sequenced in a study of human T cells and chemical hapten exposure. Time point described: patch test 3, about 24 weeks after DPC sensitization. The treatment: therapeutic diphenylcyclopropenone sensitization with weekly scalp DPC. TCRdb passed the RACE reads through MiXCR, listing each CDR3 protein once. The table shows over 65,000 distinct CDR3 sequences, with around 10% occurring only once. The material sequenced was whole blood, taken in connection with sensitization to the hapten diphenylcyclopropenone (DPC). These receptor sequences come from a woman in her fifties or sixties with alopecia areata. Some clones in this sample may be carry-over from other donors' samples.

V is TRBV6-2 or TRBV6-3 and J is TRBJ1-2, with D possibly matching TRBD1 (5 bases). Deletions cut 5 bases from V and 7 bases from J, with 17 bases between. The germline CDR1 and CDR2 sequences are MNHEY and SVGEGT. The CDR3 consists of 14 residues. In DNA form, the CDR3 reads TGTGCCAGCAGTCCAACGCAGGGAAGCGGTGGCTACACCTTC. Its translation: CASSPTQGSGGYTF.

This clonotype was observed many times. The chain links TRBV7-7 to TRBJ2-1; 8 nucleotides line up with TRBD2. V gave up 2 bases and J gave up 7 bases; unmatched junction bases: 7. Germline V lookup: CDR1 SSHAT, CDR2 FNYEAQ (reference sequence). This CDR3 has 15 amino acids. The CDR3 sequence is CASSLSPGGANEQFF. CDR3 in DNA: TGTGCCAGCAGCTTATCGCCGGGAGGGGCGAATGAGCAGTTCTTC.

Turning to this clonotype: Because the CDR3 is missing its conserved closing phenylalanine or tryptophan, this is likely a read error. The chain couples TRBV7-9 to TRBJ1-6; D is perhaps TRBD1 (5 bases). The CDR3 is made up of 15 amino acids. V lost 5 bases and J lost 10, with 18 bases in between. Looked up from germline, CDR1 is SEHNR and CDR2 is FQNEAQ (reference sequence). CDR3 nucleotides: TGTGCCAGCAGCCCTACCGGGACCTCCAGGTCACCCCTCCACTCT. Translating it yields CASSPTGTSRSPLHS.

This clonotype has just a few counts. This chain joins TRBV24-1 and TRBJ1-2; 9 bases are shared with TRBD1. Unmatched junction bases numbered 1, after V lost 4 bases and J lost 2 bases. CDR3 length: 14 amino acids. Germline V CDR1 and CDR2: KGHDR, SFDVKD. In DNA form, the CDR3 reads TGTGCCACCAGTGAGACAGGGGGAAACTATGGCTACACCTTC. It yields the protein CATSETGGNYGYTF.

The sample holds a few counts of this clonotype. The chain is built from TRBV7-9 and TRBJ2-3; D remains unclear. Per germline, CDR1 SEHNR and CDR2 FQNEAQ (reference sequence). Deletions cut 2 bases from V and 2 bases from J, with 8 bases between. This CDR3 has 14 residues. The CDR3 protein is CASSLNANTDTQYF. The CDR3 nucleotides read TGTGCCAGCAGCTTAAACGCGAACACAGATACGCAGTATTTT. The whole variable domain, filled in from reference TRBV7-9 and TRBJ2-3, reads DTGVSQNPRHKITKRGQNVTFRCDPISEHNRLYWYRQTLGQGPEFLTYFQNEAQLEKSRLLSDRFSAERPKGSFSTLEIQRTEQGDSAMYLCASSLNANTDTQYFGPGTRLTVL.

The chain joins TRBV6-5 to TRBJ2-6, with D possibly matching TRBD1 (6 bases). The germline V gene has CDR1 MNHEY and CDR2 SVGAGI. With 3 bases removed from V and 0 bases from J, the gap between germline ends came to 18 bases. The CDR3 totals 19 residues. The CDR3: CASSYLGADSLSGANVLTF. The CDR3 nucleotides read TGTGCCAGCAGTTATTTGGGGGCTGACAGCCTCTCTGGGGCCAACGTCCTGACTTTC.

The gene calls are TRBV6-6 and TRBJ2-7; possibly TRBD1 for D (6 bases). V lost 1 base and J lost 2, with 18 bases in between. Germline values: CDR1 MNHNY, CDR2 SVGAGI (reference sequence). The CDR3 is 17 residues long. As DNA, the CDR3 is TGTGCCAGCAGTTACTACCCCAGGGGAAGGGGTACCTACGAGCAGTACTTC. Translating it yields CASSYYPRGRGTYEQYF.

This clonotype was counted only a few times. This chain connects TRBV20-1 to TRBJ1-4, with 9 bases aligning to TRBD1. V lost 5 bases to trimming and J lost 9 bases; unmatched junction nucleotides: 10. The CDR3 extends over 14 amino acids. CDR1 DFQATT and CDR2 SNEGSKA come from the germline V gene (reference sequence). The chain's CDR3 is CSARTGGATQKLFF. CDR3 sequence (DNA): TGCAGTGCTCGAACAGGGGGCGCGACGCAAAAACTGTTTTTT.

In its sample, this clonotype was seen many times. This CDR3 reads CAIGGDPSSYTF. In DNA form, the CDR3 reads TGTGCCATCGGTGGGGACCCCTCGAGCTACACCTTC. J is TRBJ1-2 and V is TRBV10-3; D is possibly TRBD1 (5 bases). The CDR3 is 12 residues long. V shed 8 bases and J shed 9 bases, with 16 bases lying between them. Germline loops: CDR1 ENHRY, CDR2 SYGVKD.

This clonotype was counted ten times or more. The chain carries TRBV28 and TRBJ2-3; TRBD2 aligns across 9 bases. This CDR3 spans 14 amino acids. The V segment lost 2 bases and the J segment 8 bases; nucleotides outside the gene matches: 5. In germline, CDR1 is MDHEN, CDR2 SYDVKM. The CDR3 is CASSLAGGQGTQYF. The CDR3 DNA reads as TGTGCCAGCAGTTTAGCGGGGGGGCAGGGTACGCAGTATTTT.

This clonotype was picked up many times. The genes are TRBV28 and TRBJ2-3; 8 bases match TRBD2. The ends lost 8 bases at V and 5 bases at J; junction bases unmatched: 3. The CDR3 totals 12 residues. The V gene's germline CDR1 is MDHEN and CDR2 SYDVKM. The DNA of the CDR3 is TGTGCCAGCTCAGCGGGAGTAGATACGCAGTATTTT. It specifies CASSAGVDTQYF.

The table lists this clonotype with a few counts. The chain carries TRBV28 and TRBJ1-5; TRBD1 aligns across 7 bases. Germline V gives CDR1 MDHEN, CDR2 SYDVKM. Losses at the gene ends were 11 bases for V and 6 bases for J; bases not matched to a gene: 13. The CDR3 is 14 amino acids. As DNA, the CDR3 is TGTGCCGTAAGAGTCCAGGGGGGGACTCAGCCCCAGCATTTT. Protein: CAVRVQGGTQPQHF.

This clonotype appeared a few times. The chain is built from TRBV4-1 and TRBJ2-2; TRBD2 agrees at 11 bases. Looked up from germline, CDR1 is MGHRA and CDR2 is YSYEKL. The CDR3 is made up of 18 amino acids. The V and J ends lost 1 base and 1 base, in that order; junction bases with no gene match: 5. CDR3 protein: CASSQGLAGMVNTGELFF. The CDR3 DNA is TGCGCCAGCAGCCAAGGACTAGCGGGAATGGTGAACACCGGGGAGCTGTTTTTT.

This clonotype occurred a few times. The V gene is TRBV11-2, the J gene TRBJ2-3; no reliable D call. The V end was cut by 5 bases, the J end by 1 base, with 16 bases between. The CDR3 is 16 residues long. Germline V gene sequence: CDR1 SGHAT, CDR2 FQNNGV. The CDR3 region is CASSPFGTLGTDTQYF. As DNA, the CDR3 is TGTGCCAGCAGCCCCTTTGGAACTCTAGGCACAGATACGCAGTATTTT.

A few counts support this clonotype. The chain has TRBV29-1 and TRBJ2-3; 12 nucleotides agree with TRBD2. The length of the CDR3 is 14 residues. Germline V CDR1 and CDR2: SQVTM, ANQGSEA. Trimming removed 6 bases from V and 4 bases from J; junction bases left unmatched: 5. This CDR3 reads CSVKSSGGADTQYF. As DNA, the CDR3 is TGCAGCGTGAAGTCTAGCGGGGGGGCAGATACGCAGTATTTT.

This clonotype was recorded many times. This chain connects TRBV5-1 to TRBJ1-1, with D possibly TRBD1 on 5 matching bases. The length of the CDR3 is 13 residues. Trimming removed 0 bases at V and 10 bases at J, with 13 bases between. Germline loops: CDR1 SGHRS, CDR2 YFSETQ. The chain's CDR3 is CASSLGGETVAFF. CDR3 nucleotides: TGCGCCAGCAGCTTGGGAGGGGAGACGGTAGCTTTCTTT. The whole variable domain, remainder taken from reference TRBV5-1 and TRBJ1-1, is KAGVTQTPRYLIKTRGQQVTLSCSPISGHRSVSWYQQTPGQGLQFLFEYFSETQRNKGNFPGRFSGRQFSNSRSEMNVSTLELGDSALYLCASSLGGETVAFFGQGTRLTVV.

This clonotype was detected many times. V is TRBV10-3 and J is TRBJ2-1, with 12 bases identical to TRBD2. Trimming took 4 bases from V and 6 from J; bases not matched to a gene: 4. The V gene's germline CDR1 is ENHRY and CDR2 SYGVKD. This CDR3 has 15 amino acids. The CDR3 nucleotides read TGTGCCATCAGTGGGACTAGCGGGATTCCCAATGAGCAGTTCTTC. It encodes CAISGTSGIPNEQFF.

Points on this clonotype: This may come from a read error, since a much larger clone is one base off. It is likely a read error, because the conserved phenylalanine at the end of the CDR3 is missing. The V call is TRBV2, the J call TRBJ1-1; D not certain. Trimming shortened V by 5 bases and J by 5 bases, and 18 bases separated the two germline ends. Per germline, CDR1 SNHLY and CDR2 FYNNEI. This CDR3 spans 15 amino acids. This CDR3 is CASSPSTSLRTEAFS. CDR3 nucleotides: TGTGCCAGCAGTCCCTCGACATCCTTGAGGACTGAAGCTTTCTCT.

This clonotype was counted only a few times. The rearrangement joins TRBV27 to TRBJ1-1; D is ambiguous. Trimming stripped 6 bases from V and 8 bases from J, with 16 bases between. Germline loops: CDR1 MNHEY, CDR2 SMNVEV (reference sequence). The CDR3 loop spans 13 amino acids. The CDR3 reads CASSPNAPGEAFF. CDR3 nucleotide sequence: TGTGCCAGCAGCCCCAATGCGCCGGGGGAAGCTTTCTTT.

The chain combines TRBV29-1 with TRBJ2-2; the D is unclear. This CDR3 region has 11 residues. CDR1 and CDR2 (germline): SQVTM, ANQGSEA. The ends were cut back, 7 bases at V and 9 bases at J, with 12 bases in the middle. The CDR3 is CSARVVRELFF. CDR3 nucleotide sequence: TGCAGCGCTCGAGTTGTTAGGGAGCTGTTTTTT.

This clonotype was seen repeatedly, ten times or more. The rearrangement uses TRBV7-6 and TRBJ1-2, with D unclear. This CDR3 is 15 amino acids long. V was shortened by 1 base and J by 3 bases, with 12 bases between the two germline ends. Per the germline V gene, CDR1 is SGHVS and CDR2 is FNYEAQ. The CDR3 reads CASSLGQAGHYGYTF. The CDR3 DNA follows: TGTGCCAGCAGCTTAGGGCAGGCTGGCCACTATGGCTACACCTTC.

This clonotype was seen repeatedly, ten times or more. V gene TRBV20-1 combines with J gene TRBJ1-3, with D tentatively TRBD1 (5 bases). Trimming removed 8 bases from V and 6 bases from J, with 14 bases in between. The CDR3 contains 12 residues. Germline V gene data show CDR1 as DFQATT and CDR2 as SNEGSKA (reference sequence). This chain's CDR3 is CSTPGDTNTIYF. The CDR3 DNA is TGCAGTACCCCGGGGGATACAAACACCATATATTTT.

This clonotype was counted ten times or more. The gene calls are TRBV2 and TRBJ2-2, with a weak D call TRBD1 (5 bases). This CDR3 is 15 amino acids long. Germline V lookup: CDR1 SNHLY, CDR2 FYNNEI. Trimming stripped 6 bases from V and 0 bases from J, with 11 bases between. CDR3 sequence (DNA): TGTGCCAGCAGATGGACAAGCGCGAACACCGGGGAGCTGTTTTTT. It is translated as CASRWTSANTGELFF.

J is TRBJ1-5 and V is TRBV6-2 or TRBV6-3; perhaps TRBD1 as D (5 bases). Trimming pared 6 bases from V and 4 bases from J, leaving 16 bases between. From germline, CDR1 is MNHEY and CDR2 SVGEGT. This CDR3 has 15 residues. This CDR3 reads CASREQGVRNQPQHF. The CDR3 DNA follows: TGTGCCAGCAGAGAGCAGGGAGTGAGGAATCAGCCCCAGCATTTT.

The sample holds many counts of this clonotype. The V and J genes are TRBV11-2 and TRBJ2-1; 10 bases align to TRBD2. The CDR3 has 20 residues. J gave up 0 bases and V 3 bases, and 14 bases lay outside the gene matches. Looked up from germline, CDR1 is SGHAT and CDR2 is FQNNGV. The chain's CDR3 is CASSFSSGGRLPSSYNEQFF. For the CDR3, the DNA is TGTGCCAGCAGCTTTTCTAGCGGGGGACGACTCCCTAGCTCCTACAATGAGCAGTTCTTC.